Listed below are T cell receptor beta chains from one sample, sequenced in a study of cytomegalovirus exposure and HLA in healthy donors. Generated by immunoSEQ multiplex PCR, the TCRdb table keeps only in-frame clones and is missing some. This sample has approximately 250,000 clones; about three quarters occur once, and the top ten carry 0.45% to 0.5%. Sequenced: PBMCs. These receptors were obtained from a boy between 10 and 17 years old in good health and CMV-seronegative. Each CDR3 is given with its conserved first and last residue. The D gene is left open where the match is weak. Where a row states a size, it is once, few, many or the class of an expanded clone; other rows omit it.

d_gene: NA; abundance: NA; j_gene: TRBJ2-7; v_gene: TRBV11-2; CDR3nt: TGTGCCAGCAGCCGAGGAGGGTGCGAGCAGTACTTC; CDR3aa: CASSRGGCEQYF
d_gene: NA; abundance: NA; j_gene: TRBJ1-1; v_gene: TRBV5-5; CDR3nt: TGTGCCAGCAGCTTGGGGGGACACCTAAACACTGAAGCTTTCTTT; CDR3aa: CASSLGGHLNTEAFF
d_gene: NA; abundance: once; j_gene: TRBJ2-7; v_gene: TRBV10-3; CDR3nt: TGTGCCATCAGTGGTATAGAGACCTACGAGCAGTACTTC; CDR3aa: CAISGIETYEQYF
d_gene: TRBD1; abundance: NA; j_gene: TRBJ2-1; v_gene: TRBV5-1; CDR3nt: TGCGCCAGCAGCTTGGCAGGGGGCACAAAGAATGAGCAGTTCTTC; CDR3aa: CASSLAGGTKNEQFF
d_gene: TRBD1; abundance: once; j_gene: TRBJ1-5; v_gene: TRBV2; CDR3nt: TGTGCCAGCAGTGACCCCAGGGGGTACGGCAATCAGCCCCAGCATTTT; CDR3aa: CASSDPRGYGNQPQHF
d_gene: TRBD2; abundance: NA; j_gene: TRBJ2-3; v_gene: TRBV6-5; CDR3nt: TGTGCCAGCAACCGGGGGGGCCCTAGCACAGATACGCAGTATTTT; CDR3aa: CASNRGGPSTDTQYF
d_gene: TRBD1; abundance: NA; j_gene: TRBJ2-7; v_gene: TRBV9; CDR3nt: TGTGCCAGCAGCGTCGGGACAGGTCCTTACGAGCAGTACTTC; CDR3aa: CASSVGTGPYEQYF
d_gene: NA; abundance: NA; j_gene: TRBJ1-2; v_gene: TRBV30; CDR3nt: TGTGCCTGGAGGGGTCGCCTCGGGGGAGGCTACACCTTC; CDR3aa: CAWRGRLGGGYTF
d_gene: NA; abundance: NA; j_gene: TRBJ2-3; v_gene: TRBV7-2; CDR3nt: TGTGCCAGCAGCTTAAGGTTTGGTCGGCGGGATGGGGTAACAGATACGCAGTATTTT; CDR3aa: CASSLRFGRRDGVTDTQYF
d_gene: TRBD2; abundance: NA; j_gene: TRBJ2-1; v_gene: TRBV5-1; CDR3nt: TGCGCCAGCAGCTTGACGGCGGGGGGAAATGAGCAGTTCTTC; CDR3aa: CASSLTAGGNEQFF
d_gene: NA; abundance: NA; j_gene: TRBJ2-5; v_gene: TRBV27; CDR3nt: TGTGCCAGCAGTTTAGGGGCCCGGGCCTATCAAGAGACCCAGTACTTC; CDR3aa: CASSLGARAYQETQYF
d_gene: TRBD2; abundance: NA; j_gene: TRBJ2-5; v_gene: TRBV15; CDR3nt: TGTGCCACCAGCACAGTGGGCGGAGGGACCGGGAGGGCGGAGGAGACCCAGTACTTC; CDR3aa: CATSTVGGGTGRAEETQYF
d_gene: NA; abundance: NA; j_gene: TRBJ1-1; v_gene: TRBV6-6; CDR3nt: TGTGCCAGCAGCCAGGGACGGGGGGGTACTGAAGCTTTCTTT; CDR3aa: CASSQGRGGTEAFF
d_gene: NA; abundance: NA; j_gene: TRBJ2-7; v_gene: TRBV25-1; CDR3nt: TGTGCCAGCAGTGAATTCCTTACGGCAGGTTCCCCCTACGAGCAGTACTTC; CDR3aa: CASSEFLTAGSPYEQYF
d_gene: TRBD2; abundance: NA; j_gene: TRBJ2-7; v_gene: TRBV14; CDR3nt: TGTGCCAGCAGCCATGTCCCGGGACTAGCGGGAGACTCCTACGAGCAGTACTTC; CDR3aa: CASSHVPGLAGDSYEQYF
d_gene: NA; abundance: NA; j_gene: TRBJ1-2; v_gene: TRBV5-1; CDR3nt: TGCGCCAGCAGCCCTATGACAGGCGAGAGGGGCTACACCTTC; CDR3aa: CASSPMTGERGYTF
d_gene: NA; abundance: NA; j_gene: TRBJ2-5; v_gene: TRBV6-6; CDR3nt: TGTGCCAGCAGGGGGAGCGGAGAGACCCAGTACTTC; CDR3aa: CASRGSGETQYF
d_gene: NA; abundance: once; j_gene: TRBJ1-5; v_gene: TRBV18; CDR3nt: TGTGCCAGCTCACCACCGGGTCTACGGGATCAGCCCCAGCATTTT; CDR3aa: CASSPPGLRDQPQHF
d_gene: NA; abundance: NA; j_gene: TRBJ1-3; v_gene: TRBV7-6; CDR3nt: TGTGCCAGCAGCTTATATACACCTAGCTCTGGAAACACCATATATTTT; CDR3aa: CASSLYTPSSGNTIYF
d_gene: NA; abundance: NA; j_gene: TRBJ1-6; v_gene: TRBV30; CDR3nt: TGTGCCTGGAGTGTACCACTGGTTCAAAATTCACCCCTCCACTTT; CDR3aa: CAWSVPLVQNSPLHF
d_gene: TRBD1; abundance: NA; j_gene: TRBJ1-2; v_gene: TRBV5-4; CDR3nt: TGTGCCAGCAGCCACGACAGGGGAGATGGCTACACCTTC; CDR3aa: CASSHDRGDGYTF
d_gene: NA; abundance: NA; j_gene: TRBJ1-1; v_gene: TRBV5-1; CDR3nt: TGCGCCAGCAGCGCGGGAGTAAGAAGTTCCAACACTGAAGCTTTCTTT; CDR3aa: CASSAGVRSSNTEAFF
d_gene: NA; abundance: NA; j_gene: TRBJ1-2; v_gene: TRBV6-1; CDR3nt: TGTGCCAGCAGTCCTGCACAGAATGGCTACACCTTC; CDR3aa: CASSPAQNGYTF
d_gene: TRBD1; abundance: NA; j_gene: TRBJ1-4; v_gene: TRBV7-8; CDR3nt: TGTGCCAGCAGCTTAGCAGGGGGCCTGGAAAAACTGTTTTTT; CDR3aa: CASSLAGGLEKLFF
d_gene: NA; abundance: NA; j_gene: TRBJ2-1; v_gene: TRBV6-5; CDR3nt: TGTGCCAGCAGTTACTTTGACAGTTACAATGAGCAGTTCTTC; CDR3aa: CASSYFDSYNEQFF
d_gene: TRBD1; abundance: NA; j_gene: TRBJ1-4; v_gene: TRBV7-6; CDR3nt: TGTGCCAGCAGCGCTTCAGGGGGAGTGGAGGAAAAACTGTTTTTT; CDR3aa: CASSASGGVEEKLFF
d_gene: NA; abundance: few; j_gene: TRBJ1-1; v_gene: TRBV4-1; CDR3nt: TGCGCCAGCAGCCAAATACTTAGACAAACTGAAGCTTTCTTT; CDR3aa: CASSQILRQTEAFF
d_gene: TRBD1; abundance: NA; j_gene: TRBJ1-3; v_gene: TRBV30; CDR3nt: TGTGCCTGGAGTTTGGGCAGGGGGCTTGGAAACACCATATATTTT; CDR3aa: CAWSLGRGLGNTIYF
d_gene: TRBD1; abundance: NA; j_gene: TRBJ2-1; v_gene: TRBV11-2; CDR3nt: TGTGCCAGCAGCTTAGCCGCCTGGGACAGGGACGCCGACGGTGAGCAGTTCTTC; CDR3aa: CASSLAAWDRDADGEQFF
d_gene: NA; abundance: NA; j_gene: TRBJ2-3; v_gene: TRBV21-1; CDR3nt: TGTGCCAGCAGCAAAAACCCGGGGACTCCTAGCACAGATACGCAGTATTTT; CDR3aa: CASSKNPGTPSTDTQYF
d_gene: NA; abundance: NA; j_gene: TRBJ2-5; v_gene: TRBV2; CDR3nt: TGTGCCATAACGCGGACAGATCAAGAGACCCAGTACTTC; CDR3aa: CAITRTDQETQYF
d_gene: NA; abundance: NA; j_gene: TRBJ1-4; v_gene: TRBV29-1; CDR3nt: TGCAGCGTTGAGTTCGAGGGGAGGAACGAAAAACTGTTTTTT; CDR3aa: CSVEFEGRNEKLFF
d_gene: TRBD1; abundance: NA; j_gene: TRBJ2-7; v_gene: TRBV5-1; CDR3nt: TGCGCCAGCAGCCTAACCTGGGTGGGACAGGGCCAGAAGCAGTACTTC; CDR3aa: CASSLTWVGQGQKQYF
d_gene: NA; abundance: NA; j_gene: TRBJ1-4; v_gene: TRBV7-7; CDR3nt: TGTGCTAGCAGCCCCGGTCCAAATGAAAAACTGTTTTTT; CDR3aa: CASSPGPNEKLFF
d_gene: TRBD1; abundance: NA; j_gene: TRBJ1-1; v_gene: TRBV7-9; CDR3nt: TGTGCCAGCAGTGCCCGACAGGGGGCTCTCCCGAGGGGCACTGAAGCTTTCTTT; CDR3aa: CASSARQGALPRGTEAFF
d_gene: NA; abundance: few; j_gene: TRBJ2-3; v_gene: TRBV9; CDR3nt: TGTGCCAGCAGCGGGGCGGGGGCGCGCACAGATACGCAGTATTTT; CDR3aa: CASSGAGARTDTQYF
d_gene: NA; abundance: NA; j_gene: TRBJ2-2; v_gene: TRBV30; CDR3nt: TGTGCCTGGAGTGGTCGGGGGGCCCCGAACACCGGGGAGCTGTTTTTT; CDR3aa: CAWSGRGAPNTGELFF
d_gene: NA; abundance: NA; j_gene: TRBJ1-2; v_gene: TRBV6-5; CDR3nt: TGTGCCAGCACTCGGGGGAATCCTACTGCTGGCGGCTACACCTTC; CDR3aa: CASTRGNPTAGGYTF
d_gene: NA; abundance: NA; j_gene: TRBJ2-3; v_gene: TRBV21-1; CDR3nt: TGTGCCAGCAGCCCGCCGCAGTGCACAGATACGCAGTATTTT; CDR3aa: CASSPPQCTDTQYF
d_gene: TRBD1; abundance: NA; j_gene: TRBJ2-1; v_gene: TRBV2; CDR3nt: TGTGCCAGCAGGCAGGGGGCCAACAATGAGCAGTTCTTC; CDR3aa: CASRQGANNEQFF
d_gene: NA; abundance: NA; j_gene: TRBJ2-1; v_gene: TRBV30; CDR3nt: TGTGCCTGTAGCGGCAATGAGCAGTTCTTC; CDR3aa: CACSGNEQFF
d_gene: NA; abundance: NA; j_gene: TRBJ2-7; v_gene: TRBV5-1; CDR3nt: TGCGCCAGCAGCCCGGGAGTATCCTACGAGCAGTACTTC; CDR3aa: CASSPGVSYEQYF
d_gene: TRBD1; abundance: NA; j_gene: TRBJ2-5; v_gene: TRBV10-2; CDR3nt: TGCGCCAGCAGTGAGCATACGGGACAGGGGGAGACCCAGTACTTC; CDR3aa: CASSEHTGQGETQYF
d_gene: TRBD1; abundance: NA; j_gene: TRBJ2-2; v_gene: TRBV15; CDR3nt: TGTGCCACCAGCAGAGAGGGCAGGGGGCGTACCGGGGAGCTGTTTTTT; CDR3aa: CATSREGRGRTGELFF
d_gene: TRBD1; abundance: NA; j_gene: TRBJ2-7; v_gene: TRBV10-1; CDR3nt: TGCGCCAGCAGTGACGGGACAGGGACTGGCGAGCAGTACTTC; CDR3aa: CASSDGTGTGEQYF
d_gene: TRBD1; abundance: NA; j_gene: TRBJ1-1; v_gene: TRBV29-1; CDR3nt: TGCAGCGTCGGACAGGATTTGGACACTGAAGCTTTCTTT; CDR3aa: CSVGQDLDTEAFF
d_gene: TRBD1; abundance: NA; j_gene: TRBJ1-2; v_gene: TRBV2; CDR3nt: TGTGCCACCGGGACAGAGCCTTATGGCTACACCTTC; CDR3aa: CATGTEPYGYTF